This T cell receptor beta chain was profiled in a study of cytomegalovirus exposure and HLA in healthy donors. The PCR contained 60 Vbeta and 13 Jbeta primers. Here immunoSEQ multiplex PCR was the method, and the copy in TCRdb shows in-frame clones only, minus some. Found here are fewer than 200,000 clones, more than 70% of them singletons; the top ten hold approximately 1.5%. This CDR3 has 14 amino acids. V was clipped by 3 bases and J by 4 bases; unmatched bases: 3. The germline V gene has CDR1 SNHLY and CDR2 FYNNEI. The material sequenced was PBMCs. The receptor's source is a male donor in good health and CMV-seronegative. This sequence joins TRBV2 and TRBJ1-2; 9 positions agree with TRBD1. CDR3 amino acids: CASSDDRGIYGYTF. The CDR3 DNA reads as TGTGCCAGCAGTGATGACAGGGGGATCTATGGCTACACCTTC.